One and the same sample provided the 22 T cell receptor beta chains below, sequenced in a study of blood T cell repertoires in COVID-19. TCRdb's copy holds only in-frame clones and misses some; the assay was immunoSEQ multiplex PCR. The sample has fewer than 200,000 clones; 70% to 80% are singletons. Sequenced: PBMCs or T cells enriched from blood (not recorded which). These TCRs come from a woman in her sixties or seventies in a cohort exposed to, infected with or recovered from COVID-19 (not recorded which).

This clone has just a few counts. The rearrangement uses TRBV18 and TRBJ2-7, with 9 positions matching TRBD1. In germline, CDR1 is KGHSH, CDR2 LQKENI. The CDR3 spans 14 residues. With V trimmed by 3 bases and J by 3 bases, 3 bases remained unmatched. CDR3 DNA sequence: TGTGCCAGCTCACCTACAGGGGGCGGCTACGAGCAGTACTTC. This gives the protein CASSPTGGGYEQYF.

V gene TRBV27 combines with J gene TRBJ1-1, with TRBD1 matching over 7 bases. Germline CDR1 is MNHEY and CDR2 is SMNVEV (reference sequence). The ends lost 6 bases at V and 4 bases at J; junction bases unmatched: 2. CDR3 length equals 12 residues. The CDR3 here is CASRTGITEAFF. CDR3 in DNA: TGTGCCAGCAGGACAGGGATCACTGAAGCTTTCTTT.

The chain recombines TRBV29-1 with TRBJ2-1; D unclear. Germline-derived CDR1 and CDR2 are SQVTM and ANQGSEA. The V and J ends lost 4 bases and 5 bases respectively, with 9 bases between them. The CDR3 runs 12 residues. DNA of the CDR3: TGCAGCGTTGGAAGGCGGAACAATGAGCAGTTCTTC. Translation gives CSVGRRNNEQFF.

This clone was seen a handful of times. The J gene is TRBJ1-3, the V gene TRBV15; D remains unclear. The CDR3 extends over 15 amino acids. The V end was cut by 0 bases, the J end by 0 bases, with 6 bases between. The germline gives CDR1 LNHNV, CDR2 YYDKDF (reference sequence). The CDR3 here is CATSRETVSGNTIYF. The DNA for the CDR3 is TGTGCCACCAGCAGAGAAACAGTCTCTGGAAACACCATATATTTT.

The CDR3 region has the DNA TGTGCCAGCAGTTTTGCAGGGCCAACTAATGAAAAACTGTTTTTT. Translation gives CASSFAGPTNEKLFF. The chain carries TRBV28 and TRBJ1-4; maybe TRBD1 (5 bases). The V end lost 3 bases, the J end lost 0 bases, and 8 bases lay between the germline ends. CDR1 is MDHEN and CDR2 is SYDVKM in the germline V gene. This CDR3 has 15 amino acids.

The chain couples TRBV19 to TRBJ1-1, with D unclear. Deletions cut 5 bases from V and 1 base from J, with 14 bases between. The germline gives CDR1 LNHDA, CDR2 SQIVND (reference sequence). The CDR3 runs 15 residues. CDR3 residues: CASSSRGGRNTEAFF. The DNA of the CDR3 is TGTGCCAGTAGTTCTCGGGGAGGGAGGAACACTGAAGCTTTCTTT. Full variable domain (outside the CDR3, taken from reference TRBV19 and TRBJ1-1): DGGITQSPKYLFRKEGQNVTLSCEQNLNHDAMYWYRQDPGQGLRLIYYSQIVNDFQKGDIAEGYSVSREKKESFPLTVTSAQKNPTAFYLCASSSRGGRNTEAFFGQGTRLTVV.

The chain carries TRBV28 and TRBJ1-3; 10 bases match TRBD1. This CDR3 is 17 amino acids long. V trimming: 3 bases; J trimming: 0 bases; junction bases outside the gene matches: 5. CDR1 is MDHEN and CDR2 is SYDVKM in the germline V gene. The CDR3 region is CASSLGGTGVSGNTIYF. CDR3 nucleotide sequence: TGTGCCAGCAGTTTGGGCGGGACAGGGGTCTCTGGAAACACCATATATTTT.

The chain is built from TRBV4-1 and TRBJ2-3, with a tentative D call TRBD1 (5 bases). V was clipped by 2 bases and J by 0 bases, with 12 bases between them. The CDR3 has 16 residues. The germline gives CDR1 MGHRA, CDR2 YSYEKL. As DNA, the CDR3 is TGCGCCAGCAGCCAAAAGGGGCAGGGAAGCACAGATACGCAGTATTTT. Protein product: CASSQKGQGSTDTQYF.

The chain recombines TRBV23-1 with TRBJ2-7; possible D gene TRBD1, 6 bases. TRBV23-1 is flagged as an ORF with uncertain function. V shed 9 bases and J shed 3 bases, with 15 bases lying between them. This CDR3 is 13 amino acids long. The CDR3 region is CARRLSRGYEQYF. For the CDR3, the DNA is TGCGCCAGAAGATTGAGCAGGGGCTACGAGCAGTACTTC.

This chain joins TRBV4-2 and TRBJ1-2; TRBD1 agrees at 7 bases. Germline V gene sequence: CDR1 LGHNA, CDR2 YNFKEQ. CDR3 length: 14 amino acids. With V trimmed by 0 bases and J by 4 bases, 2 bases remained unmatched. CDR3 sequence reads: CASSQDGTVYGYTF. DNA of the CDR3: TGTGCCAGCAGCCAAGATGGGACAGTCTATGGCTACACCTTC.

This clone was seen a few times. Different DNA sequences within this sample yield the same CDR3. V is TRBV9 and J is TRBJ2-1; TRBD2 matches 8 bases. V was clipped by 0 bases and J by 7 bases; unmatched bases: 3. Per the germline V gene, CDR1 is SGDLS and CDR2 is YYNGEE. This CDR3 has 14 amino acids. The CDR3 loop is CASSVATSVNEQFF. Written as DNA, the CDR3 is TGTGCCAGCAGCGTAGCGACTAGCGTGAATGAGCAGTTCTTC.

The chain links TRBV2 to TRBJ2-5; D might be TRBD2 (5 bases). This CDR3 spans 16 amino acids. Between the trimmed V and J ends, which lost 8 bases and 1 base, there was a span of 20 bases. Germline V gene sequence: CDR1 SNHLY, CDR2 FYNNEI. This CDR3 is CASLRERINGQETQYF. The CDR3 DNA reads TGTGCCAGCCTCCGGGAAAGGATTAATGGCCAAGAGACCCAGTACTTC. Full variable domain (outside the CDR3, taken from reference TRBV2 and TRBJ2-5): EPEVTQTPSHQVTQMGQEVILRCVPISNHLYFYWYRQILGQKVEFLVSFYNNEISEKSEIFDDQFSVERPDGSNFTLKIRSTKLEDSAMYFCASLRERINGQETQYFGPGTRLLVL.

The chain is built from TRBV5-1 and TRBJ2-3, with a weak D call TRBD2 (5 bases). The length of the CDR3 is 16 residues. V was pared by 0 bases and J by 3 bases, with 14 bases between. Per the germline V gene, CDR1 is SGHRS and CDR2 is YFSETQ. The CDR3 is CASSLAAASWTDTQYF. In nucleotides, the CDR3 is TGCGCCAGCAGCTTGGCCGCGGCTAGCTGGACAGATACGCAGTATTTT.

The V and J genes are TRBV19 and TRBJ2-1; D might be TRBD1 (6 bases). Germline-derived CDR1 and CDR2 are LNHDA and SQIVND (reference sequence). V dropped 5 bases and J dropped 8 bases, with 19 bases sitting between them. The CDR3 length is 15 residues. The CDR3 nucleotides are TGTGCCAGTAGTGCCCAGGGGTCGGGATCGCATGAGCAGTTCTTC. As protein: CASSAQGSGSHEQFF.

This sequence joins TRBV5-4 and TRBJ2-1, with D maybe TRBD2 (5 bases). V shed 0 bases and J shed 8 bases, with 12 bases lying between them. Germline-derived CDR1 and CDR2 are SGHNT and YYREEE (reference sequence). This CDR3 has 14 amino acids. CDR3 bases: TGTGCCAGCAGCTTGGCCCTAGCTGCGGATGAGCAGTTCTTC. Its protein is CASSLALAADEQFF.

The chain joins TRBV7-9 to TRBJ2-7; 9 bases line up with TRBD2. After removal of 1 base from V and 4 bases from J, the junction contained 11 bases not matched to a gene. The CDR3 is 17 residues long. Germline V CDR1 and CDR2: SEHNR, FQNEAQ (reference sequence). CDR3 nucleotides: TGTGCCAGCAGCTTAGAAGGGGGCGGGAGGGCCGCGTACGAGCAGTACTTC. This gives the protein CASSLEGGGRAAYEQYF.

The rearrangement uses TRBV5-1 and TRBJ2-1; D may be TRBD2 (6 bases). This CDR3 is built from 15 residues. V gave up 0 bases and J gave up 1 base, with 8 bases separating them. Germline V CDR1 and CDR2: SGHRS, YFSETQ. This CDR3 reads CASSLAGDSYNEQFF. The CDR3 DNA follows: TGCGCCAGCAGCTTGGCGGGAGATTCCTACAATGAGCAGTTCTTC.

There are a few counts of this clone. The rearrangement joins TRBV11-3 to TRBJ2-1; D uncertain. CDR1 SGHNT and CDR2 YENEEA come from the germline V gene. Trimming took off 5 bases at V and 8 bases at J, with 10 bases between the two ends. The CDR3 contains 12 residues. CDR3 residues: CASSLSVDEQFF. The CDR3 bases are TGTGCCAGCAGCCTTTCGGTGGATGAGCAGTTCTTC.

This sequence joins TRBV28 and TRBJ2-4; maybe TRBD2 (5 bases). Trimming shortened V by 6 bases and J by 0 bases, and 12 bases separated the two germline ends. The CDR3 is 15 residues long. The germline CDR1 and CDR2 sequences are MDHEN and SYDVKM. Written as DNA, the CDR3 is TGTGCCAGCAGAGGGAAAGCGGTAGCCAAAAACATTCAGTACTTC. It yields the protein CASRGKAVAKNIQYF.

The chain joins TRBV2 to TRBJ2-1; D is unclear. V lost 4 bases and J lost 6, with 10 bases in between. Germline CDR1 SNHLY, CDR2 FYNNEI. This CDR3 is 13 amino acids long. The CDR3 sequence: CASSARLGNEQFF. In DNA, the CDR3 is TGTGCCAGCAGTGCTAGGCTAGGCAATGAGCAGTTCTTC.

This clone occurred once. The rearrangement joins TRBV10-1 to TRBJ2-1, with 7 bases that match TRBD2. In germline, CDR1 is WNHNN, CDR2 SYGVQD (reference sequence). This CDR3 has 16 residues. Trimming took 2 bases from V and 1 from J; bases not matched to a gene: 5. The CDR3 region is CASSETSSGSYNEQFF. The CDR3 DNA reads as TGCGCCAGCAGTGAGACTTCTAGCGGATCCTACAATGAGCAGTTCTTC.

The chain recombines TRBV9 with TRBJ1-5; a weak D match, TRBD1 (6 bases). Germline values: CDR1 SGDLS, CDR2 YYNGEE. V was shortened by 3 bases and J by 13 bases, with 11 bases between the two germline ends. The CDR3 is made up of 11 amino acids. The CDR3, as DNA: TGTGCCAGCAGCGAGCCGGGACAACAGCATTTT. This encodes CASSEPGQQHF.